This passage covers 3 T cell receptor beta chains from one sample sequenced in a study of shared clonotypes between healthy human individuals. Generated by immunoSEQ multiplex PCR, the TCRdb table keeps only in-frame clones and is missing some. The profile shows under 2,500,000 clones, approximately 96% of them singletons. The specimen was naive CD4+ T cells sorted from blood. Subset denoted: CD45RA+ positively selected. Receptors were obtained from a man aged 18 to 35 in good health.

The rearrangement links TRBV2 to TRBJ1-3; D is possibly TRBD1 (5 bases). V lost 3 bases to trimming and J lost 8 bases, with 17 bases between them. Germline-derived CDR1 and CDR2 are SNHLY and FYNNEI. The CDR3 loop spans 15 amino acids. CDR3 in DNA: TGTGCCAGCAGTGACGCCGGGACGGACGGCGACACCATATATTTT. Protein product: CASSDAGTDGDTIYF.

V gene TRBV19 combines with J gene TRBJ1-2; TRBD1 is a possible D gene (6 bases). V dropped 3 bases and J dropped 1 base, with 12 bases sitting between them. Per germline, CDR1 LNHDA and CDR2 SQIVND (reference sequence). The CDR3 totals 15 residues. The CDR3 protein is CASSIGGGFNYGYTF. Here the CDR3 DNA reads TGTGCCAGTAGTATTGGAGGGGGTTTTAACTATGGCTACACCTTC.

The chain joins TRBV18 to TRBJ1-6; TRBD1 aligns across 8 bases. CDR1 and CDR2 from the germline V gene are KGHSH and LQKENI. The CDR3 is 18 amino acids. Trimming removed 3 bases from V and 0 bases from J; junction bases left unmatched: 7. CDR3 DNA sequence: TGTGCCAGCTCACCGGACAGGGAAAGAGGCTCCTATAATTCACCCCTCCACTTT. Its translation is CASSPDRERGSYNSPLHF.